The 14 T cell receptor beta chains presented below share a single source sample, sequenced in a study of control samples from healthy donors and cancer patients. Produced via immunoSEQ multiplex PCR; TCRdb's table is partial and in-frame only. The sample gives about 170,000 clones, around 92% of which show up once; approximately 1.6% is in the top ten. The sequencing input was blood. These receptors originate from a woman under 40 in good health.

The CDR3 sequence is CASSPAGDNYGYTF. As DNA, the CDR3 is TGTGCCAGCAGCCCCGCAGGGGACAACTATGGCTACACCTTC. This sequence joins TRBV6-5 and TRBJ1-2, with D perhaps TRBD1 (6 bases). Trimming stripped 6 bases from V and 2 bases from J, with 13 bases between. The germline CDR1 and CDR2 sequences are MNHEY and SVGAGI. There are 14 residues in the CDR3.

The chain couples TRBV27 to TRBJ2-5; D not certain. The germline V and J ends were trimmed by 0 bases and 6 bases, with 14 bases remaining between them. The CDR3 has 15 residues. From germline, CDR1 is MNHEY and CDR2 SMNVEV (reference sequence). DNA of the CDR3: TGTGCCAGCAGTTTATCGGCAGAGGATAGCCAGACCCAGTACTTC. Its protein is CASSLSAEDSQTQYF.

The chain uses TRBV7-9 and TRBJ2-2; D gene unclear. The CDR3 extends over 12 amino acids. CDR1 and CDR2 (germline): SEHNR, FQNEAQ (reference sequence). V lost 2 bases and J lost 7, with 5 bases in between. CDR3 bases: TGTGCCAGCAGCTTACAGGACGGGGAGCTGTTTTTT. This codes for CASSLQDGELFF.

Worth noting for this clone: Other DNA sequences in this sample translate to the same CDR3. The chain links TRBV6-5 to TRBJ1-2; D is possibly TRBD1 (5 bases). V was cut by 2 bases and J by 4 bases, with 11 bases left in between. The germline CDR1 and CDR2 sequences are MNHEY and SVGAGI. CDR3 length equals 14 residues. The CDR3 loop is CASSYGGAGYGYTF. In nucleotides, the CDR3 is TGTGCCAGCAGTTACGGAGGGGCGGGCTATGGCTACACCTTC.

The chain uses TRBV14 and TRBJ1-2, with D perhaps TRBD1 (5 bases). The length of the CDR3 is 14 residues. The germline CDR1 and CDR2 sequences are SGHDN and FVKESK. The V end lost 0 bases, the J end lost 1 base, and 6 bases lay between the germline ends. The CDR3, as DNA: TGTGCCAGCAGCCAAGATCAGGGTAACTATGGCTACACCTTC. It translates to CASSQDQGNYGYTF.

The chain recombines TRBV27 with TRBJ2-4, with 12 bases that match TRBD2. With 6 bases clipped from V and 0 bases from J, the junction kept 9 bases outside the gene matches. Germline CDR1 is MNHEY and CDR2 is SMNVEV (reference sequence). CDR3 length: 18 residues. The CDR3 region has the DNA TGTGCCAGCAGGCCCGGGACTAGCGGGCCGGTAGCCAAAAACATTCAGTACTTC. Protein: CASRPGTSGPVAKNIQYF.

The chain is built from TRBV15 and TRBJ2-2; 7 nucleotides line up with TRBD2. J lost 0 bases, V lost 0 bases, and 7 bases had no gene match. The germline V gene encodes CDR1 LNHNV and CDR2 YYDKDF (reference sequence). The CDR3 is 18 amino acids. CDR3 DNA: TGTGCCACCAGCAGAGAAAAAGACGCGGGGGCGAACACCGGGGAGCTGTTTTTT. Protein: CATSREKDAGANTGELFF.

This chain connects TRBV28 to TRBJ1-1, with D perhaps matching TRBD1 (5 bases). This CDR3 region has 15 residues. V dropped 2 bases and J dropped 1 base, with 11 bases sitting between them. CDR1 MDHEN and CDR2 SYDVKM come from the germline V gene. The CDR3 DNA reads TGTGCCAGCAGTTTAGTGGAGCAGGGGAACACTGAAGCTTTCTTT. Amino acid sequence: CASSLVEQGNTEAFF.

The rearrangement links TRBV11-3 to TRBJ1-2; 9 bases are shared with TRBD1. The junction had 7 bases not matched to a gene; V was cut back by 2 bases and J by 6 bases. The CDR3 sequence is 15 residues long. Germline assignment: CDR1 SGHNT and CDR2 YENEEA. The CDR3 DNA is TGTGCCAGCAGCTTACATACAGGGGGCGGGGATGGCTACACCTTC. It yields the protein CASSLHTGGGDGYTF.

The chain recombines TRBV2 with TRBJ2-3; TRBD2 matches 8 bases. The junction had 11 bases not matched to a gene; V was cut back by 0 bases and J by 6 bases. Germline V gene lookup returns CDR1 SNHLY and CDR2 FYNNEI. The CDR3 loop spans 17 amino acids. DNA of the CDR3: TGTGCCAGCAGTGAAGCGGCCGCGGGGGGTCCCCGGGATACGCAGTATTTT. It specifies CASSEAAAGGPRDTQYF.

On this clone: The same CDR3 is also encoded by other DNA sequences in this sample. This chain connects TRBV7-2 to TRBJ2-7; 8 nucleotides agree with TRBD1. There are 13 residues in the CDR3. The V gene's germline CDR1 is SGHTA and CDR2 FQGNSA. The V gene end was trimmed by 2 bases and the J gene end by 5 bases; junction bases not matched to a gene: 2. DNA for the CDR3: TGTGCCAGCAGCTTACAGGGGGCCGACGAGCAGTACTTC. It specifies CASSLQGADEQYF.

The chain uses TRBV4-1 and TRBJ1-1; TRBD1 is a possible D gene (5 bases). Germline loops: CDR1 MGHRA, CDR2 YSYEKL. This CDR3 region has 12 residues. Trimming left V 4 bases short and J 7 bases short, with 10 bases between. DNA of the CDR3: TGCGCCAGCAGCCCCTGGGACGGTGAAGCTTTCTTT. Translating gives CASSPWDGEAFF.

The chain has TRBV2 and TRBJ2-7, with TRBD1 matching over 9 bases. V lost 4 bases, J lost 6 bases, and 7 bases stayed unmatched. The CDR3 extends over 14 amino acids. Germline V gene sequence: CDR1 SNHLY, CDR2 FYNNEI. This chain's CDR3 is CASSVETGGLEQYF. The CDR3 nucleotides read TGTGCCAGCAGTGTCGAGACAGGGGGTCTCGAGCAGTACTTC.

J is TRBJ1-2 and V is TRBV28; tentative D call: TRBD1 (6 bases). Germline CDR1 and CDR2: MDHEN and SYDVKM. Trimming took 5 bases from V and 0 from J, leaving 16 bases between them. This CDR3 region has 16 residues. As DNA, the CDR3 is TGTGCCAGCAGTCCCTACAGACAGGTAGCTAACTATGGCTACACCTTC. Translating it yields CASSPYRQVANYGYTF.